A selection of T cell receptor beta chains follows, all from one sample in a study of early T cells in non-severe SARS-CoV-2 infection. TCRdb processed the 5' RACE reads anew with MiXCR; each CDR3 protein has one entry. The sample shows 87,000 or so distinct CDR3 sequences, roughly 12% of them seen only once. Specimen: whole blood. The receptor set was obtained from an adult who was a healthcare worker with PCR-confirmed SARS-CoV-2 infection or an uninfected control (not recorded which). The CDR3 runs from the conserved cysteine through the conserved F or W. The D gene is left open where the match is weak. Size tells how often a clone was seen (once, few, many) or the class of an expanded clone, and some rows leave it out.

D: NA; V: TRBV5-1; J: TRBJ2-5; size: NA; CDR3: CASSLGSYAAETQYF; DNA: TGCGCCAGCAGCTTGGGTAGCTATGCGGCGGAGACCCAGTACTTC
D: NA; V: TRBV7-2; J: TRBJ2-3; size: NA; CDR3: CASSFRGAGDTQYF; DNA: TGTGCCAGCAGCTTTAGGGGGGCGGGAGATACGCAGTATTTT
D: TRBD1; V: TRBV4-3; J: TRBJ2-1; size: many; CDR3: CASSQVQGVLSYNEQFF; DNA: TGCGCCAGCAGCCAAGTTCAGGGGGTACTCTCCTACAATGAGCAGTTCTTC
D: TRBD2; V: TRBV12-3/TRBV12-4; J: TRBJ2-1; size: few; CDR3: CASSLASLRTSGKGEQFF; DNA: TGTGCCAGCAGTTTAGCCTCTCTGAGGACTAGCGGGAAGGGTGAGCAGTTCTTC
D: NA; V: TRBV12-3/TRBV12-4; J: TRBJ2-3; size: many; CDR3: CASSLGQFLTSTDTQYF; DNA: TGTGCCAGCAGCCTCGGACAATTCCTGACTAGCACAGATACGCAGTATTTT
D: NA; V: TRBV30; J: TRBJ2-2; size: few; CDR3: CAWGRPELFF; DNA: TGTGCCTGGGGCCGCCCTGAGCTGTTTTTT
D: TRBD2; V: TRBV18; J: TRBJ2-7; size: NA; CDR3: CASSRGATSGSGNEQYF; DNA: TGTGCCAGCTCCCGGGGAGCTACGAGCGGGAGTGGTAACGAGCAGTACTTC
D: NA; V: TRBV6-5; J: TRBJ1-1; size: many; CDR3: CASSYSGRMNTEAFF; DNA: TGTGCCAGCAGTTACTCGGGGCGGATGAACACTGAAGCTTTCTTT
D: NA; V: TRBV2; J: TRBJ2-7; size: many; CDR3: CASSEDRPASYEQYF; DNA: TGTGCCAGCAGTGAAGACAGGCCGGCCTCCTACGAGCAGTACTTC
D: NA; V: TRBV13; J: TRBJ1-6; size: many; CDR3: CASSFWVADDSPLHF; DNA: TGTGCCAGCAGCTTCTGGGTGGCCGATGATTCACCCCTCCACTTT
D: NA; V: TRBV3-1; J: TRBJ1-1; size: few; CDR3: CASSQEGELRELNTEAFF; DNA: TGTGCCAGCAGCCAAGAAGGGGAATTAAGAGAACTGAACACTGAAGCTTTCTTT
D: TRBD1; V: TRBV5-1; J: TRBJ2-7; size: NA; CDR3: CASSQDPTGNSYEQYF; DNA: TGCGCCAGCAGCCAAGACCCGACAGGGAATTCCTACGAGCAGTACTTC
D: NA; V: TRBV7-2; J: TRBJ2-7; size: many; CDR3: CASSGRYEQYF; DNA: TGTGCCAGCAGCGGCAGATACGAGCAGTACTTC
D: NA; V: TRBV29-1; J: TRBJ1-4; size: few; CDR3: CFKSERKLFF; DNA: TGCTTCAAGTCCGAGAGAAAACTGTTTTTT
D: NA; V: TRBV30; J: TRBJ1-5; size: many; CDR3: CAWRTGGWTSNQPQHF; DNA: TGTGCCTGGAGAACTGGGGGCTGGACTAGCAATCAGCCCCAGCATTTT
D: TRBD2; V: TRBV24-1; J: TRBJ2-3; size: few; CDR3: CATSDPNPASGTRGGPDTQYF; DNA: TGTGCCACCAGTGATCCAAACCCGGCTAGCGGGACTCGAGGGGGCCCAGATACGCAGTATTTT
D: TRBD2; V: TRBV4-2; J: TRBJ2-2; size: many; CDR3: CASSQPYGGLAGSGELFF; DNA: TGTGCCAGCAGCCAACCCTACGGGGGACTAGCGGGCTCCGGGGAGCTGTTTTTT
D: TRBD2; V: TRBV6-1; J: TRBJ2-7; size: few; CDR3: CASSGYLAGRAYEQYF; DNA: TGTGCCAGCAGTGGGTACCTAGCGGGCCGAGCCTACGAGCAGTACTTC
D: NA; V: TRBV6-2/TRBV6-3; J: TRBJ1-5; size: few; CDR3: CASSYSAGLQPQHF; DNA: TGTGCCAGCAGTTACTCGGCGGGGTTACAGCCCCAGCATTTT
D: NA; V: TRBV12-3/TRBV12-4; J: TRBJ2-7; size: few; CDR3: CASKSGLSSYEQYF; DNA: TGTGCCAGCAAGTCCGGCCTCAGCTCCTACGAGCAGTACTTC
D: NA; V: TRBV12-3/TRBV12-4; J: TRBJ2-5; size: few; CDR3: CASSRRTETQYF; DNA: TGTGCCAGCAGTAGGAGAACAGAGACCCAGTACTTC
D: NA; V: TRBV9; J: TRBJ2-7; size: few; CDR3: CASSVASGGTYEQYF; DNA: TGTGCCAGCAGCGTGGCGTCAGGGGGGACCTACGAGCAGTACTTC
D: NA; V: TRBV20-1; J: TRBJ2-3; size: few; CDR3: CSAREAGPTTLTDTQYF; DNA: TGCAGTGCTAGAGAGGCGGGACCCACGACCCTCACAGATACGCAGTATTTT
D: NA; V: TRBV20-1; J: TRBJ2-7; size: many; CDR3: CSATSWYEQYF; DNA: TGCAGTGCTACTAGCTGGTACGAGCAGTACTTC
D: NA; V: TRBV21-1; J: TRBJ2-4; size: NA; CDR3: CASSKERADLAKNIQYF; DNA: TGTGCCAGCAGCAAAGAGCGCGCAGACCTAGCCAAAAACATTCAGTACTTC
D: NA; V: TRBV2; J: TRBJ1-2; size: many; CDR3: CASSPGGVGYTF; DNA: TGTGCCAGCAGCCCCGGGGGCGTTGGCTACACCTTC
D: NA; V: TRBV7-8; J: TRBJ1-5; size: many; CDR3: CASSPQQGFFQPQHF; DNA: TGTGCCAGCAGCCCCCAGCAGGGTTTCTTTCAGCCCCAGCATTTT
D: NA; V: TRBV11-1; J: TRBJ2-1; size: NA; CDR3: CASSRRGGTYSEQFF; DNA: TGTGCCAGCTCACGGAGGGGGGGTACCTACAGTGAGCAGTTCTTC
D: NA; V: TRBV29-1; J: TRBJ2-1; size: many; CDR3: CSVHSGYNEQFF; DNA: TGCAGCGTTCATTCTGGGTACAATGAGCAGTTCTTC
D: TRBD1; V: TRBV4-1; J: TRBJ2-7; size: few; CDR3: CASSHGPGQGFTYEQYF; DNA: TGCGCCAGCAGCCATGGACCAGGACAGGGGTTTACGTACGAGCAGTACTTC
D: NA; V: TRBV21-1; J: TRBJ2-5; size: few; CDR3: CASRHNGGKETQYF; DNA: TGTGCCAGCAGACACAACGGCGGGAAAGAGACCCAGTACTTC
D: TRBD1; V: TRBV29-1; J: TRBJ1-1; size: NA; CDR3: CSVGGTGDIEAFF; DNA: TGCAGCGTTGGTGGTACAGGGGACATTGAAGCTTTCTTT
D: NA; V: TRBV29-1; J: TRBJ2-3; size: few; CDR3: CSVQGWSTDTQYF; DNA: TGCAGCGTTCAGGGATGGAGCACAGATACGCAGTATTTT
D: TRBD1; V: TRBV7-2; J: TRBJ2-3; size: few; CDR3: CASSLTGELQYF; DNA: TGTGCCAGCAGCTTAACAGGGGAGTTGCAGTATTTT
D: NA; V: TRBV20-1; J: TRBJ2-1; size: NA; CDR3: CSARDSWRNEQFF; DNA: TGCAGTGCTAGAGATTCTTGGAGGAATGAGCAGTTCTTC
D: TRBD1; V: TRBV4-3; J: TRBJ1-1; size: few; CDR3: CASSGAYRGRRNTEAFF; DNA: TGCGCCAGCAGCGGGGCCTACAGGGGGCGAAGGAACACTGAAGCTTTCTTT
D: NA; V: TRBV20-1; J: TRBJ2-3; size: few; CDR3: CSAPRADTQYF; DNA: TGCAGTGCTCCCCGCGCGGATACGCAGTATTTT
D: NA; V: TRBV7-2; J: TRBJ1-1; size: NA; CDR3: CASSSRDRRETEAFF; DNA: TGTGCCAGCAGCTCGAGAGACAGAAGGGAAACTGAAGCTTTCTTT
D: NA; V: TRBV5-1; J: TRBJ2-7; size: many; CDR3: CASRPLLGSYEQYF; DNA: TGCGCCAGCAGACCGCTATTAGGCTCCTACGAGCAGTACTTC
D: TRBD1; V: TRBV10-3; J: TRBJ2-7; size: NA; CDR3: CARGDSPYEQYF; DNA: TGTGCCAGAGGGGACAGCCCCTACGAGCAGTACTTC
D: NA; V: TRBV18; J: TRBJ1-4; size: few; CDR3: CASSPQGLTNEKLFF; DNA: TGTGCCAGCTCACCACAGGGACTAACTAATGAAAAACTGTTTTTT
D: TRBD1; V: TRBV5-1; J: TRBJ1-6; size: NA; CDR3: CASSLGLQGYNSPLHF; DNA: TGCGCCAGCAGCTTGGGGCTACAGGGGTATAATTCACCCCTCCACTTT
D: NA; V: TRBV5-4; J: TRBJ2-6; size: NA; CDR3: CASSLAGGANVLIF; DNA: TGTGCCAGCAGCTTGGCTGGTGGGGCCAACGTCCTGATTTTC
D: NA; V: TRBV12-3/TRBV12-4; J: TRBJ1-5; size: NA; CDR3: CASSLEGFSLQPQHF; DNA: TGTGCCAGCAGTTTGGAGGGGTTTTCCTTACAGCCCCAGCATTTT
D: NA; V: TRBV18; J: TRBJ1-5; size: few; CDR3: CASSPTQGRYNQPQHF; DNA: TGTGCCAGCTCACCAACCCAGGGGCGATACAATCAGCCCCAGCATTTT